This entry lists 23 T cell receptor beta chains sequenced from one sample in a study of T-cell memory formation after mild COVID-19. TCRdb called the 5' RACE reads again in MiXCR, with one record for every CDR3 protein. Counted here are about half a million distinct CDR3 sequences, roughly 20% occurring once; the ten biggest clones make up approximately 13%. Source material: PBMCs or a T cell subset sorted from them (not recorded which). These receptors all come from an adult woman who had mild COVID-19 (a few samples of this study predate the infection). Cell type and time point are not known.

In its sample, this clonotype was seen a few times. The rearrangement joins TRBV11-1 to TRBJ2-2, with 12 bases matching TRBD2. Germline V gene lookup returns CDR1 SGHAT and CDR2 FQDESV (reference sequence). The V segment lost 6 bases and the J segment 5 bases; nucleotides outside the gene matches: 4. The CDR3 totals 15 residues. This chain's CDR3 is CASRTSGSGTGELFF. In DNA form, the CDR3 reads TGTGCCAGCAGGACTAGCGGGAGTGGGACCGGGGAGCTGTTTTTT.

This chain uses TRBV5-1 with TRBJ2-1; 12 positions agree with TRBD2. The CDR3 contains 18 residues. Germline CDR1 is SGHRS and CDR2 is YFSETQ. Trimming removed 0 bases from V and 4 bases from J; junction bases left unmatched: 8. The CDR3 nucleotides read TGCGCCAGCAGCTTGGTTACTAGCGGGGGGTTAGGATACAATGAGCAGTTCTTC. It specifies CASSLVTSGGLGYNEQFF. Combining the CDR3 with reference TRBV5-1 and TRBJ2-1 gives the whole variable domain KAGVTQTPRYLIKTRGQQVTLSCSPISGHRSVSWYQQTPGQGLQFLFEYFSETQRNKGNFPGRFSGRQFSNSRSEMNVSTLELGDSALYLCASSLVTSGGLGYNEQFFGPGTRLTVL.

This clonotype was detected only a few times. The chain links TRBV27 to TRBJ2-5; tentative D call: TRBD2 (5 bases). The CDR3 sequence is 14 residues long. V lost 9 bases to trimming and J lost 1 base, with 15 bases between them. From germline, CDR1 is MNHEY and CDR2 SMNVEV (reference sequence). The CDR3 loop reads CASRTADLQETQYF. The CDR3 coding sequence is TGTGCCAGTAGAACAGCGGATCTCCAAGAGACCCAGTACTTC.

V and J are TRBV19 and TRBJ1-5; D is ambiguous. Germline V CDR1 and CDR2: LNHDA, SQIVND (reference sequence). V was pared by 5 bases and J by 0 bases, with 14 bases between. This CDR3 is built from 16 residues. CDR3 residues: CASSRVIRDSNQPQHF. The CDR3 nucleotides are TGTGCCAGTAGTCGAGTTATACGAGATAGCAATCAGCCCCAGCATTTT.

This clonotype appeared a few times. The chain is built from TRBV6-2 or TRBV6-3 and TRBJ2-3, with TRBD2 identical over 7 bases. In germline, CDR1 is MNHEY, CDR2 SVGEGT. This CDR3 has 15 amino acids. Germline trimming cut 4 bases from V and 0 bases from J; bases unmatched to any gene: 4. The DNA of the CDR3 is TGTGCCAGCAGTTCCAGACTAGCTAGCACAGATACGCAGTATTTT. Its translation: CASSSRLASTDTQYF.

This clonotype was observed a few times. CDR3 loop: CASSQVSNQDEQYF. CDR3 DNA sequence: TGCGCCAGCAGCCAAGTCTCCAATCAGGACGAGCAGTACTTC. The chain links TRBV4-1 to TRBJ2-7; D is unresolved. Trimming removed 1 base at V and 5 bases at J, with 12 bases between. The V gene's germline CDR1 is MGHRA and CDR2 YSYEKL. CDR3 length: 14 amino acids.

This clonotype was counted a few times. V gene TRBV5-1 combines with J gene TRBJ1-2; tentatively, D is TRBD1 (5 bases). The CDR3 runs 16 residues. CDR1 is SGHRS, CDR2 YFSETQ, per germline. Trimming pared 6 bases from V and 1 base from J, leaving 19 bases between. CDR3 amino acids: CASTTEWPGRNYGYTF. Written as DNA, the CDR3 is TGCGCCAGCACCACGGAGTGGCCGGGGCGTAACTATGGCTACACCTTC.

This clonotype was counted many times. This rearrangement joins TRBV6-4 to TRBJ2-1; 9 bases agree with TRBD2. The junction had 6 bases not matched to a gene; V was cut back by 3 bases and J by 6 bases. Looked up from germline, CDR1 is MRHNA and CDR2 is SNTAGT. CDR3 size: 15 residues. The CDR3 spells CASSEGLAGSNEQFF. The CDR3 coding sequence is TGTGCCAGCAGTGAGGGACTAGCCGGATCCAATGAGCAGTTCTTC.

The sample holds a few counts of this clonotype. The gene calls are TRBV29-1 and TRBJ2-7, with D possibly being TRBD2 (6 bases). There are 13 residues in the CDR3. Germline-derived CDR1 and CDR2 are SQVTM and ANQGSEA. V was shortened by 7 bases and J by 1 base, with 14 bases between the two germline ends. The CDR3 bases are TGCAGCGCTGCGGGACCCCGATCCTACGAGCAGTACTTC. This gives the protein CSAAGPRSYEQYF.

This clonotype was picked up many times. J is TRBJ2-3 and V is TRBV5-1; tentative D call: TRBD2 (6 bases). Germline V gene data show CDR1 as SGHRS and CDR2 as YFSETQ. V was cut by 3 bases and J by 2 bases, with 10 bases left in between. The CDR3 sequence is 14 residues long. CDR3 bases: TGCGCCAGCAGCTGGGACTCTTACACAGATACGCAGTATTTT. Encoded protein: CASSWDSYTDTQYF.

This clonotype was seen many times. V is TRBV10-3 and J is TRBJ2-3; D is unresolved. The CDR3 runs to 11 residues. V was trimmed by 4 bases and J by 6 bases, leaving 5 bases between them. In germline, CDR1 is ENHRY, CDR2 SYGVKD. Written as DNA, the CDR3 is TGTGCCATCAGTGGACGGGATACGCAGTATTTT. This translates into CAISGRDTQYF.

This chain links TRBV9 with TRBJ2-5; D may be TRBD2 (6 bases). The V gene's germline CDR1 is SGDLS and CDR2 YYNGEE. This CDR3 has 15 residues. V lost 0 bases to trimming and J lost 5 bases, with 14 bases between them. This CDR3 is CASSVDVGDWETQYF. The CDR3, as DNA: TGTGCCAGCAGCGTAGACGTTGGGGACTGGGAGACCCAGTACTTC.

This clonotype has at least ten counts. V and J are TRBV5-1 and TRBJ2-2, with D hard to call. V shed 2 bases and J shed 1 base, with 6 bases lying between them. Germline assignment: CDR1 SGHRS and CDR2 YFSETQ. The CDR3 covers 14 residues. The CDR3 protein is CASSLEQNTGELFF. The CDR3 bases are TGCGCCAGCAGCTTAGAACAGAACACCGGGGAGCTGTTTTTT.

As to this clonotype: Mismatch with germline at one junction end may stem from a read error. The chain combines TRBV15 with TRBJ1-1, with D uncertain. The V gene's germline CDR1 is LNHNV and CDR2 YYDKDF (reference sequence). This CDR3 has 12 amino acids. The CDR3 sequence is CATSPGLSAGLF. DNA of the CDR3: TGTGCCACCAGCCCCGGACTCTCTGCCGGGCTCTTT. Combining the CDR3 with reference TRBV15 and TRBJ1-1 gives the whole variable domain DAMVIQNPRYQVTQFGKPVTLSCSQTLNHNVMYWYQQKSSQAPKLLFHYYDKDFNNEADTPDNFQSRRPNTSFCFLDIRSPGLGDTAMYLCATSPGLSAGLFGQGTRLTVV.

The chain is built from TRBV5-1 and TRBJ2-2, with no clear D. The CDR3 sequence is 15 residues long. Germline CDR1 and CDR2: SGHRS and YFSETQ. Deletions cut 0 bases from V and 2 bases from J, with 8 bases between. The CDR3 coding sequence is TGCGCCAGCAGCTTGGCCTTTGTAAACACCGGGGAGCTGTTTTTT. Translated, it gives CASSLAFVNTGELFF.

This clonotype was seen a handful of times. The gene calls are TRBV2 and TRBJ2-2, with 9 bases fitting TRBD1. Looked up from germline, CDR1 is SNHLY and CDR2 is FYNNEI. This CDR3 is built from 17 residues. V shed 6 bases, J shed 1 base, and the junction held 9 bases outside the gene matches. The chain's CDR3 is CASRRFPGQGNTGELFF. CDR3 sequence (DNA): TGTGCCAGCAGGAGATTTCCGGGACAGGGGAACACCGGGGAGCTGTTTTTT.

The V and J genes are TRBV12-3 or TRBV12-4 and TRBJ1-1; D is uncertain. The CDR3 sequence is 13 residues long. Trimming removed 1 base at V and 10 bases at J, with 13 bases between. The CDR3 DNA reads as TGTGCCAGCAGTTTAGGCGCGGGGAATAGAGCTTTCTTT. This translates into CASSLGAGNRAFF.

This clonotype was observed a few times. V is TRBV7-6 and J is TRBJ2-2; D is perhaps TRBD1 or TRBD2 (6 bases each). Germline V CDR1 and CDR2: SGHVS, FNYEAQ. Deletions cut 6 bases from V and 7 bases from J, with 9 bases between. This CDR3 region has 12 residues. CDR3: CASRGGSGELFF. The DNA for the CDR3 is TGTGCCAGCAGGGGGGGCAGCGGGGAGCTGTTTTTT. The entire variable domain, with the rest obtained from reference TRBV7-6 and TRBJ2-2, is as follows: GAGVSQSPRYKVTKRGQDVALRCDPISGHVSLYWYRQALGQGPEFLTYFNYEAQQDKSGLPNDRFSAERPEGSISTLTIQRTEQRDSAMYRCASRGGSGELFFGEGSRLTVL.

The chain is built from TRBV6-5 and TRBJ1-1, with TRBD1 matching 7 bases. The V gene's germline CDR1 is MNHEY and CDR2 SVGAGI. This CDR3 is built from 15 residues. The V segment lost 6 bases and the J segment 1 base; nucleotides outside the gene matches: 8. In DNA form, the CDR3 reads TGTGCCAGCAGGTACGACAGGGCGAGGAACACTGAAGCTTTCTTT. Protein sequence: CASRYDRARNTEAFF.

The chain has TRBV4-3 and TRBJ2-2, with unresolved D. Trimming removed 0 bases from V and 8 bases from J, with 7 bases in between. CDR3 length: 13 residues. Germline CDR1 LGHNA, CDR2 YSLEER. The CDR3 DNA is TGCGCCAGCAGCCAAGAACTGAGAGGGGAGCTGTTTTTT. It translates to CASSQELRGELFF.

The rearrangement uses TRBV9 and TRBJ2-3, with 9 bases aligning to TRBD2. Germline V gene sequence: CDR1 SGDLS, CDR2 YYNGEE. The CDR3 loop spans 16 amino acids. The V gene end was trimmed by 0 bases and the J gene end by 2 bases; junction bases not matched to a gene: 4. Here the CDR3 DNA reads TGTGCCAGCAGCGTAGAAAGCGGGAGGTCCACAGATACGCAGTATTTT. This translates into CASSVESGRSTDTQYF.

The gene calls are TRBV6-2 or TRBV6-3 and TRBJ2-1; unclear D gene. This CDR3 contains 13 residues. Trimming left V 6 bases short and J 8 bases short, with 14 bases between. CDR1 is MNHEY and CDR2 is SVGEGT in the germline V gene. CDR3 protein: CASSLFPFYEQFF. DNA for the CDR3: TGTGCCAGCAGCCTCTTTCCCTTCTATGAGCAGTTCTTC.

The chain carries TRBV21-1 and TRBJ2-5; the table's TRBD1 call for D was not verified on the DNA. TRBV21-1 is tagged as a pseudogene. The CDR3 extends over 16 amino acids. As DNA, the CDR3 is TGTGCCAGCAGCAAATTCCAGCGGGGGCCTCAAGAGACCCAGTACTTC. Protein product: CASSKFQRGPQETQYF.